The 8 T cell receptor beta chains presented below share a single source sample, sequenced in a study of T cell responses to AZD1222 COVID-19 vaccine. Profiled with immunoSEQ multiplex PCR; TCRdb holds only in-frame clones, not every one. The repertoire holds 100,000 or so clones, 88% seen once, with about 2.5% in the top ten. Specimen: peripheral blood, collected on day 0 of AZD1222 vaccination. The receptors stem from an adult in good health.

J is TRBJ1-4 and V is TRBV4-1, with TRBD1 matching over 7 bases. The CDR3 is 15 residues long. With V trimmed by 2 bases and J by 3 bases, 3 bases remained unmatched. The germline V gene encodes CDR1 MGHRA and CDR2 YSYEKL. CDR3 sequence (DNA): TGCGCCAGCAGCCAACAGGGACAGTCTAATGAAAAACTGTTTTTT. This sequence encodes CASSQQGQSNEKLFF.

The chain has TRBV19 and TRBJ1-1, with D maybe TRBD1 (6 bases). This CDR3 has 15 amino acids. V shed 10 bases and J shed 0 bases, with 18 bases lying between them. Germline V gene lookup returns CDR1 LNHDA and CDR2 SQIVND (reference sequence). CDR3 sequence (DNA): TGTGCCACCAAGAAGGGGGGAACCATGAACACTGAAGCTTTCTTT. Its translation: CATKKGGTMNTEAFF.

V is TRBV5-1 and J is TRBJ1-2; tentatively, D is TRBD1 (5 bases). V lost 8 bases and J 4 bases, leaving 21 bases between the germline ends. The germline CDR1 and CDR2 sequences are SGHRS and YFSETQ. The CDR3 is 15 residues long. CDR3 region: CASSGGPDQSYGYTF. In nucleotides, the CDR3 is TGCGCCAGTTCTGGGGGACCCGACCAGAGCTATGGCTACACCTTC.

The gene calls are TRBV5-4 and TRBJ2-3; 12 nucleotides align to TRBD2. J was trimmed by 3 bases and V by 1 base; bases with no gene match: 3. The CDR3 spans 16 residues. The germline gives CDR1 SGHNT, CDR2 YYREEE (reference sequence). This CDR3 reads CASSLLAGGDTDTQYF. The CDR3 DNA reads TGTGCCAGCAGCTTGCTAGCGGGGGGGGATACAGATACGCAGTATTTT.

In this sample, this clone turned up once. The chain links TRBV9 to TRBJ2-2, with D possibly TRBD1 on 5 matching bases. Trimming took 7 bases from V and 3 from J, leaving 16 bases between them. Germline CDR1 reads SGDLS; CDR2 reads YYNGEE. CDR3 length: 15 amino acids. Here the CDR3 DNA reads TGTGCCAGCTCCCCGACCATAGGGGACACCGGGGAGCTGTTTTTT. Translated, it gives CASSPTIGDTGELFF.

The rearrangement uses TRBV5-5 and TRBJ2-7; TRBD1 matches 7 bases. Germline assignment: CDR1 SGHKS and CDR2 YYEKEE (reference sequence). The CDR3 loop spans 15 amino acids. V lost 0 bases and J lost 2; bases outside the gene matches: 5. CDR3 bases: TGTGCCAGCAGCTTGGGTACAGGGGTAGCCTACGAGCAGTACTTC. This translates into CASSLGTGVAYEQYF.

The chain uses TRBV4-2 and TRBJ2-1; D ambiguous. The V gene lost 0 bases and the J gene lost 0 bases, with 12 bases spanning the gap. Germline lookup yields CDR1 LGHNA and CDR2 YNFKEQ. CDR3 length: 17 residues. Here the CDR3 DNA reads TGTGCCAGCAGCCAAGATCCCGACGGAGCCTCCTACAATGAGCAGTTCTTC. Protein: CASSQDPDGASYNEQFF.

This chain joins TRBV5-1 and TRBJ1-1, with D possibly being TRBD1 (5 bases). Germline values: CDR1 SGHRS, CDR2 YFSETQ. Trimming cost V 4 bases and J 1 base, with 11 bases left between them. The CDR3 runs to 14 residues. The CDR3 protein is CASSPGPENTEAFF. The DNA of the CDR3 is TGCGCCAGCAGCCCGGGGCCAGAGAACACTGAAGCTTTCTTT.